The 28 T cell receptor beta chains listed next were all sequenced from one sample in a study of T cells in Graves' hyperthyroidism and ophthalmopathy. Researchers took RNA transcripts and amplified the TCR beta CDR3 regions from them. Researchers ran a first-round RT-PCR on the TCR CDR3 using the HTBI primer set. TCRdb passed the multiplex PCR reads through MiXCR, listing each CDR3 protein once. Of nearly 750,000 distinct CDR3 sequences listed, about a third were seen once; the top ten hold less than 40%. Sequencing was carried out using blood. The receptor source for this set is a woman in her forties with Graves' hyperthyroidism.

The chain carries TRBV7-2 and TRBJ1-5, with 9 bases matching TRBD1. CDR3 size: 14 residues. V dropped 6 bases and J dropped 6; count of bases not matched to a gene: 6. The germline CDR1 and CDR2 sequences are SGHTA and FQGNSA. CDR3 in amino acids: CASRKQGAAQPQHF. Written as DNA, the CDR3 is TGTGCCAGCAGAAAACAGGGGGCTGCTCAGCCCCAGCATTTT.

The table lists this clonotype with a few counts. The chain uses TRBV19 and TRBJ2-7; D perhaps matches TRBD2 (6 bases). The CDR3 has 12 amino acids. Germline values: CDR1 LNHDA, CDR2 SQIVND (reference sequence). The V end lost 3 bases, the J end lost 7 bases, and 10 bases lay between the germline ends. This CDR3 is CASSMEGREQYF. The CDR3 DNA reads as TGTGCCAGTAGTATGGAGGGAAGGGAGCAGTACTTC.

Comment on this clonotype: This could be a read error, since a much larger clone is one nucleotide away. CDR3 region: CSARRTGAEYETQYF. CDR3 nucleotides: TGCAGTGCTAGGAGGACAGGGGCTGAGTACGAGACCCAGTACTTC. The chain combines TRBV20-1 with TRBJ2-5; TRBD1 aligns across 9 bases. Losses at the gene ends were 3 bases for V and 5 bases for J; bases not matched to a gene: 10. The length of the CDR3 is 15 residues. Germline V gives CDR1 DFQATT, CDR2 SNEGSKA (reference sequence).

This clonotype was observed at least ten times. The chain is built from TRBV6-5 and TRBJ1-5; D is unresolved. V was trimmed by 0 bases and J by 3 bases, leaving 3 bases between them. Germline lookup yields CDR1 MNHEY and CDR2 SVGAGI. The CDR3 runs 13 residues. CDR3 protein: CASSYSTNQPQHF. The CDR3 DNA reads TGTGCCAGCAGTTACTCGACCAATCAGCCCCAGCATTTT.

In this sample, this clonotype turned up a few times. The chain has TRBV4-2 and TRBJ1-1, with TRBD1 identical over 10 bases. Germline V CDR1 and CDR2: LGHNA, YNFKEQ. With V trimmed by 1 base and J by 4 bases, 9 bases remained unmatched. The CDR3 runs 17 residues. The CDR3 is CASSQAGTGEWSTEAFF. DNA of the CDR3: TGTGCCAGCAGCCAAGCCGGGACAGGGGAGTGGAGCACTGAAGCTTTCTTT.

This clonotype was detected many times. The chain is built from TRBV2 and TRBJ2-2; 10 bases agree with TRBD1. The CDR3 sequence is 13 residues long. The germline V gene encodes CDR1 SNHLY and CDR2 FYNNEI. V lost 7 bases to trimming and J lost 5 bases; unmatched junction nucleotides: 1. CDR3 DNA: TGTGCCAGCAAGGGACAGGGGACCGGGGAGCTGTTTTTT. Its translation: CASKGQGTGELFF.

The chain carries TRBV19 and TRBJ2-5; 7 positions match TRBD2. The germline V gene has CDR1 LNHDA and CDR2 SQIVND (reference sequence). V lost 7 bases and J lost 5; bases outside the gene matches: 7. The length of the CDR3 is 13 residues. For the CDR3, the DNA is TGTGCCAGTACCCATAGGGAGGGGGAGACCCAGTACTTC. Its translation is CASTHREGETQYF. The variable domain in full, with the rest retrieved from reference TRBV19 and TRBJ2-5, is DGGITQSPKYLFRKEGQNVTLSCEQNLNHDAMYWYRQDPGQGLRLIYYSQIVNDFQKGDIAEGYSVSREKKESFPLTVTSAQKNPTAFYLCASTHREGETQYFGPGTRLLVL.

This clonotype appeared a few times. V is TRBV10-1 and J is TRBJ2-2, with D possibly being TRBD1 (6 bases). CDR3 size: 17 residues. CDR1 is WNHNN and CDR2 is SYGVQD in the germline V gene (reference sequence). V was pared by 2 bases and J by 4 bases, with 17 bases between. CDR3 in DNA: TGCGCCAGCAGTGAGCCCAAGACAGGTTTAGGCACCGGGGAGCTGTTTTTT. The encoded protein is CASSEPKTGLGTGELFF.

The chain combines TRBV7-2 with TRBJ2-7; D is possibly TRBD1 (6 bases). The CDR3 is 10 residues long. V dropped 6 bases and J dropped 9 bases, with 9 bases sitting between them. In germline, CDR1 is SGHTA, CDR2 FQGNSA. CDR3 in DNA: TGTGCCAGCAGTAAACAGGGGCAGTACTTC. Amino acid sequence: CASSKQGQYF.

On this clonotype: It may be a read error: a sequence one base away is much more abundant. The CDR3 here is CASRPGPGEQYF. CDR3 nucleotides: TGTGCCAGCAGGCCGGGGCCGGGGGAGCAGTACTTC. The chain recombines TRBV12-3 or TRBV12-4 with TRBJ2-7, with D possibly being TRBD1 or TRBD2 (5 bases each). Trimming removed 6 bases from V and 7 bases from J, with 13 bases in between. The CDR3 has 12 residues.

This clonotype was seen a few times. The chain's CDR3 is CASTRTSGSIDEQYF. The CDR3, as DNA: TGTGCCAGCACCCGGACTAGCGGGAGTATCGACGAGCAGTACTTC. This chain links TRBV6-9 with TRBJ2-7; 13 bases are shared with TRBD2. Looked up from germline, CDR1 is MNHGY and CDR2 is SVAAGI. The length of the CDR3 is 15 residues. V lost 7 bases, J lost 5 bases, and 8 bases stayed unmatched.

The rearrangement links TRBV6-5 to TRBJ2-5; a weak D match, TRBD1 (6 bases). The CDR3 runs to 15 residues. Germline assignment: CDR1 MNHEY and CDR2 SVGAGI. V lost 7 bases, J lost 4 bases, and 19 bases lay in between. The CDR3 DNA follows: TGTGCCAGCACCCCTGGTGCTTGGGGGCCAGAGACCCAGTACTTC. As protein: CASTPGAWGPETQYF.

This clonotype was counted a few times. This sequence joins TRBV5-1 and TRBJ2-2; no clear D. The CDR3 has 16 amino acids. Trimming pared 7 bases from V and 3 bases from J, leaving 19 bases between. CDR1 and CDR2 (germline): SGHRS, YFSETQ. Here the CDR3 DNA reads TGCGCCAGCCAGGCCGGGTCGGTATCATACACCGGGGAGCTGTTTTTT. As protein: CASQAGSVSYTGELFF.

This clonotype was recorded at least ten times. The rearrangement uses TRBV7-2 and TRBJ1-5; D not resolved. Germline V gene sequence: CDR1 SGHTA, CDR2 FQGNSA. This CDR3 contains 16 residues. The germline V and J ends were trimmed by 11 bases and 5 bases, with 25 bases remaining between them. CDR3 nucleotide sequence: TGTGCCCCGACCCTTCCCGGGGAGGAAGGGCATCAGCCCCAGCATTTT. It codes for CAPTLPGEEGHQPQHF.

This clonotype was found many times. CDR3 residues: CATSRVRVGDQPQHF. For the CDR3, the DNA is TGTGCCACCAGCAGAGTTAGGGTTGGCGATCAGCCCCAGCATTTT. The chain employs TRBV15 and TRBJ1-5; D gene ambiguous. Trimming took off 1 base at V and 5 bases at J, with 12 bases between the two ends. The CDR3 covers 15 residues. The germline V gene encodes CDR1 LNHNV and CDR2 YYDKDF (reference sequence).

This clonotype was observed once. The chain is built from TRBV10-3 and TRBJ2-6; 7 nucleotides agree with TRBD1. Looked up from germline, CDR1 is ENHRY and CDR2 is SYGVKD. This CDR3 spans 9 amino acids. V lost 8 bases and J lost 16; bases outside the gene matches: 2. As DNA, the CDR3 is TGTGCCATCCGACAGGGACTGACTTTC. It is translated as CAIRQGLTF.

The chain combines TRBV20-1 with TRBJ2-5; D perhaps matches TRBD2 (6 bases). The J call is doubtful: the DNA matches TRBJ2-1 better. The CDR3 length is 13 residues. CDR1 and CDR2 from the germline V gene are DFQATT and SNEGSKA (reference sequence). The CDR3, as DNA: TGCAGTGCTCCGAATCTAGCGCTCAATGAGCAGTTCTTC. Its protein product is CSAPNLALNEQFF.

The chain uses TRBV25-1 and TRBJ2-5; a possible D gene is TRBD1 (7 bases). V was clipped by 6 bases and J by 5 bases, with 25 bases between them. The CDR3 contains 17 residues. Germline V gene data show CDR1 as MGHDK and CDR2 as SYGVNS. The CDR3 DNA reads TGTGCCAGCAGCTTCGGGGGCGGGACAGAGGGCCAGGAGACCCAGTACTTC. Protein sequence: CASSFGGGTEGQETQYF.

The J gene is TRBJ1-5, the V gene TRBV20-1; a weak D match, TRBD1 (6 bases). Trimming took 7 bases from V and 0 from J, leaving 16 bases between them. CDR1 is DFQATT and CDR2 is SNEGSKA in the germline V gene (reference sequence). The CDR3 has 15 amino acids. CDR3: CSGTGREISNQPQHF. The CDR3 nucleotides read TGCAGTGGTACAGGGCGGGAAATTAGCAATCAGCCCCAGCATTTT.

Concerning this clonotype: Germline and junction disagree at one end, which may indicate a read error. V is TRBV9 and J is TRBJ2-3, with a tentative D call TRBD2 (6 bases). This CDR3 is 14 amino acids long. Looked up from germline, CDR1 is SGDLS and CDR2 is YYNGEE. CDR3 sequence reads: CASSFGRITDTQYF. The CDR3 region has the DNA TGCGCCAGCAGCTTCGGGAGAATCACAGATACGCAGTATTTT.

This clonotype came up many times. The V call is TRBV4-3, the J call TRBJ2-7; D might be TRBD1 (6 bases). Germline V gene sequence: CDR1 LGHNA, CDR2 YSLEER. The CDR3 consists of 13 residues. The V end was cut by 1 base, the J end by 3 bases, with 7 bases between. The CDR3 region is CASSQGTDYEQYF. The CDR3, as DNA: TGCGCCAGCAGCCAAGGGACAGACTACGAGCAGTACTTC.

This rearrangement joins TRBV25-1 to TRBJ1-1, with D possibly being TRBD1 (5 bases). Germline V lookup: CDR1 MGHDK, CDR2 SYGVNS. V was pared by 2 bases and J by 1 base, with 8 bases between. CDR3 length: 14 amino acids. CDR3 protein: CASSERGWNTEAFF. The CDR3 DNA follows: TGTGCCAGCAGTGAACGGGGGTGGAACACTGAAGCTTTCTTT.

This clonotype has a handful of counts. At one of its ends the junction is not consistent with the germline gene, which may arise from a read error. V is TRBV7-7 and J is TRBJ2-5; 7 nucleotides line up with TRBD1. CDR1 and CDR2 (germline): SSHAT, FNYEAQ (reference sequence). CDR3 length: 15 amino acids. The CDR3 nucleotides are TGTGCTAGCAGCTCAAGGGCAGGGGGTCGGGAGACCCAGTACTTC. It yields the protein CASSSRAGGRETQYF.

This clonotype appeared a few times. The DNA for the CDR3 is TGTGCCAGCAGCTCCATCCACCCCGGGGAGGATGGCTACACCTTC. It encodes CASSSIHPGEDGYTF. The chain carries TRBV5-6 and TRBJ1-2; no definite D call. The CDR3 contains 15 residues. V was clipped by 3 bases and J by 6 bases, with 18 bases between them. Germline V CDR1 and CDR2: SGHDT, YYEEEE.

A word on this clonotype: The junction shows a germline mismatch at one end, possibly a read error. This rearrangement joins TRBV7-2 to TRBJ1-5; D may be TRBD1 (6 bases). CDR1 is SGHTA, CDR2 FQGNSA, per germline. The CDR3 contains 16 residues. The CDR3 DNA reads as TGCGCCAGCAGCCAAGAATTCGGGGGGGCGTATCAGCCCCAGCATTTT. Amino acids: CASSQEFGGAYQPQHF.

The chain combines TRBV10-2 with TRBJ1-1; a possible D gene is TRBD1 (5 bases). The CDR3 is 13 residues long. Germline CDR1 reads WSHSY; CDR2 reads SAAADI. The V end was cut by 5 bases, the J end by 4 bases, with 11 bases between. The CDR3 DNA is TGCGCCAGCAGTTACAGGCGAACCACTGAAGCTTTCTTT. This codes for CASSYRRTTEAFF.

This chain links TRBV2 with TRBJ1-4; D gene uncertain. The CDR3 spans 10 residues. Looked up from germline, CDR1 is SNHLY and CDR2 is FYNNEI. V lost 1 base and J 15 bases, leaving 6 bases between the germline ends. CDR3 nucleotides: TGTGCCAGCAGTGAAGGGACGGTGTTTTTT. It yields the protein CASSEGTVFF.

There are many counts of this clonotype. The chain employs TRBV6-5 and TRBJ1-2; no firm D call. The CDR3 is 13 residues long. V was trimmed by 6 bases and J by 4 bases, leaving 12 bases between them. CDR1 is MNHEY, CDR2 SVGAGI, per germline. CDR3 nucleotides: TGTGCCAGCAGCCGGGCGGAGCCCTATGGCTACACCTTC. As protein: CASSRAEPYGYTF.